This T cell receptor beta chain was recorded in a study of PD-L1 blockade in urothelial cancer (dated by TCRdb to 2016 to 2017). For the wider study: Every patient began therapy around 2014 and was given atezolizumab 1,200 mg intravenously every 3 weeks. About nine tenths of the roughly 29 patients were identified as males with urothelial cancer of bladder origin, and a prior smoking history was reported by 18 of 29 patients. An ECOG performance status of 0 or 1 was recorded for the patients, and 0 to 3 prior chemotherapy regimens had been received by the patients. Blood samples were analyzed at two time points: 3 weeks after treatment start (second dose) and 6 weeks after treatment start. Blood samples yielded a median of about 150,000 T cells and around 80,000 unique TCRs, with median clonality approximately 0.08. An exploratory multi-omic analysis was conducted of the somatic, immune and clinical correlates of response to PD-L1 blockade with atezolizumab in urothelial cancer. Pretreatment tumor samples and matched peripheral blood, collected serially before and after atezolizumab treatment, underwent TCR sequencing. Durable clinical benefit was defined as progression-free survival longer than 6 months, and TCR features were also tested against progression-free and overall survival. Whole exome sequencing and RNA sequencing of pretreatment tumors were performed alongside TCR sequencing in the same patients. Roughly nine patients achieved durable clinical benefit and 15 to 20 did not. Under 30 patients had pretreatment blood TCR-seq, roughly 24 had at least one posttreatment blood collection, and roughly 24 had tumor TCR-seq. What the research found in general, with its limitations: Improved progression-free and overall survival was associated with having pretreatment peripheral blood TCR clonality below the median. Patients with durable benefit showed greater expansion of tumor-associated TCR clones in peripheral blood 3 weeks after starting treatment (n of about 20, p = 0.022). Because of the small sample size (n ≈ 30) and the many exploratory analyses performed, the results are intended to be regarded as hypothesis-generating.

Synthetic TCR analog templates were spiked into each PCR so that absolute template abundance could be estimated from read counts. The immunoSEQ assay was used to amplify TCRbeta CDR3 regions from genomic DNA with bias-controlled V and J gene primers. Sequencing of rearranged TCRbeta segments was done at approximately 20X coverage. In the paper's pipeline: Clustering was used to correct sequencing errors, and CDR3s were annotated against IMGT to assign V, D and J genes. Downstream analyses used only productive TCRbeta rearrangements and left out out-of-frame or stop-codon sequences. Clonality was computed as one minus Shannon entropy normalized by the log of the number of unique productive sequences. Fisher's exact test with Benjamini-Hochberg correction, using a cutoff of adjusted p below 0.01, was how clones that differed between time points or between blood and tumor were identified. The table comes from immuneACCESS by way of TCRdb, which keeps in-frame sequences with V and J called. Part of the clones is missing from these tables; in studies checked, under half for an unresolved V gene and the rest for unknown reasons. V, J and clone size are those of that table, while D and trimming were read from the DNA. The sample table contains roughly 50,000 clones; only one count was recorded for approximately 75% of them. Together, the top ten hold more than 3.5% of the sample.

CDR1 and CDR2 are read off the germline V gene (reference sequence) as MNHEY and SMNVEV. V loses 4 bases at its end and J loses 7 bases; junction bases beyond the gene matches: 2. From the cysteine through the phenylalanine, the CDR3 covers 12 amino acids. Only the CDR3 region is kept as DNA, spanning 36 bases read in frame from base 1. A cohort of around 28 patients with locally advanced or metastatic urothelial carcinoma, treated at Memorial Sloan Kettering on a trial protocol, was included. Peripheral blood mononuclear cells were collected pretreatment and during treatment, with between 1 and 8 total time points obtained per patient. The Qiagen DNeasy Blood extraction kit was used to purify genomic DNA from total PBMCs and tumor samples. PBMCs were collected pretreatment and during treatment and were isolated and stored as previously described. With respect to this clone: Its antigen remains undetermined. Qualities for individual bases were not recorded, and no much larger clone is one base off.

Here the chain combines TRBV27 and TRBJ2-3; TRBD1 fits 7 bases in the junction. Sequencing was performed on PBMCs, taken around atezolizumab (anti-PD-L1) treatment. The TCR originated in a man between 65 and 79 years old with urothelial cancer. The CDR3: CASSSRGNTQYF. In nucleotides, the sequence is TGTGCCAGCAGTTCCAGGGGGAATACGCAGTATTTT.